The entry that follows covers one T cell receptor beta chain sequence. Its antigen is as yet unknown. The DNA ends 3 residues before the CDR3 does, and the rest of the CDR3 is filled in from the germline J gene. Trimming took off 5 bases at V and 5 bases at J, with 15 bases between the two ends. Germline V gene sequence: CDR1 SGHAT, CDR2 FQNNGV. This CDR3 has 15 amino acids. The table came from immunoSEQ multiplex PCR; TCRdb's copy has only in-frame clones and leaves some out. This table lists tens of thousands of clones. The data stem from a study of T cells in women clearing cervical HPV infection. Study results and caveats: TRBV6-7 abundance was lower in cases than controls (approximately 0.1% versus 0.17%). T-cell numbers per sample were unknown and may explain richness differences.

The chain combines TRBV11-2 with TRBJ1-4; possibly TRBD1 for D (6 bases). Source material: blood buffy coat. This receptor was taken from a woman aged 18-70 years with a cervical HPV16 infection that either progressed to CIN3+ or cleared (not recorded which). CDR3 region: CASSEGTTGNEKLFF. CDR3 bases read: TGTGCCAGCAGCGAAGGGACAACAGGGAATGAAAAA.